This entry concerns a single T cell receptor beta chain. This clonotype appeared a few times. This receptor's antigen is unknown. Base-call qualities are not available, and no considerably larger clone is one nucleotide away. The data were obtained in a study of T cells in Graves' hyperthyroidism and ophthalmopathy (dated by TCRdb to the late 2010s). Concerning the study at large: Peripheral blood was collected at initial diagnosis, before any treatment. TCR V-J signatures able to tell the groups apart were searched for in a discovery cohort of more than 90 patients, of whom more than 40 had Graves' ophthalmopathy and about 55 had stable Graves' hyperthyroidism. Prospective prediction of ophthalmopathy was tested in an independent validation cohort of 18 to 20 hyperthyroidism patients and some 17 patients who later progressed to ophthalmopathy. The 100 or so discovery patients were randomly split 7:3 into training and test sets. The study also compared thyroid tissue and blood T-cell repertoires from roughly six Graves' hyperthyroidism patients. After sampling, hyperthyroidism patients received methimazole starting at 30 mg daily, and ophthalmopathy patients received high-dose intravenous methylprednisolone. The paper describes TCR Vbeta CDR3 sequencing of roughly 130 peripheral blood samples, made up of 43 ophthalmopathy patients, approximately 76 hyperthyroidism patients and roughly 17 progressor patients.

The TCR beta CDR3 regions were amplified from the RNA transcripts. A first-round RT-PCR of the TCR CDR3 used the HTBI primer set with the Qiagen OneStep RT-PCR kit. The libraries were constructed in a second round of multiplex PCR and then size-selected and purified. Libraries were sequenced paired-end with 100 bp reads on an Illumina HiSeq2000. The authors' pipeline ran thus. SOAPnuke was used to process the raw data, with reads discarded if the reads contained adapters or uncalled bases, had a mean Phred below 15, or lacked an exact constant-primer or identifier match. High-quality paired reads were merged with COPE v1.2.5, and unique nucleotide sequences were defined as clonotypes. MiTCR v1.1 was used to align the clonotypes against IMGT TRBV, TRBD and TRBJ reference segments. The analysis was restricted to V-J combinations with a frequency above 0.0001, which together covered 99% to 99.2% of the repertoires. The TCS score was defined as the ratio of F50 (clonal expansion) to E x V (chaos), calculated using BLOSUM62-based TCRdist between CDR3 peptides within each V-J. Welch's t-statistics and random forest reduced 500 to 650 V-J features to about 13, which were used in a naive Bayes classifier (R e1071). The Morisita-Horn index was used to measure how similar the thyroid and blood repertoires were. TCRdb reprocessing: public reads trimmed at Q25 with fastp, clones called with MiXCR, in-frame beta chains kept. Identical CDR3 proteins give one entry, which carries the most common genes and DNA. The V and J calls, along with clone size, are taken from TCRdb and not from the paper's own processing. A total of about 760,000 distinct CDR3 sequences appear in this sample, approximately 40% of them only once. 31% of the sample rests with the top ten.

The CDR3 goes from the cysteine to the phenylalanine over 16 residues. Solely the CDR3 DNA is kept, with 48 bases framed from the first base. Taken from the germline V gene, the CDR1 and CDR2 loops are KGHDR and SFDVKD. The V and J ends are trimmed by 11 bases and 1 base, leaving 21 bases between them. A patient counted as having stable Graves' hyperthyroidism if no progression to ophthalmopathy occurred over 18 months of follow-up. The hyperthyroidism patients were between 18 and 65 years old and newly diagnosed, with a disease duration of less than 2 months. Any patient with an uncontrolled infection, another autoimmune disease, pregnancy or lactation was excluded. Diagnoses were based on clinical symptoms, serum thyroxine and TRAb, thyroid ultrasound and orbital computed tomography. PBMCs were isolated from about 10 ml of fresh peripheral blood by Ficoll-Paque density gradient centrifugation. Trizol reagent was used to extract total RNA, and RNA quality was then checked on an Agilent 2100 Bioanalyzer.

Here is what the overall study found, with its caveats: In cross-validation, a model built on a 13 V-J signature told ophthalmopathy apart from stable hyperthyroidism with 85% to 90% sensitivity and around 84% specificity, and in testing the same model reached 80%/75%. No statistical method was used to set the sample size in advance, and investigators knew the group allocation. In validation, the model predicted progression to ophthalmopathy with over 60% sensitivity and 72% to 85% specificity, a median of around six months before onset. Most expanded thyroid clonotypes (frequency above 0.001) were also detected in blood, suggesting blood repertoires may reflect thyroid immune responses.

Input material: blood. This clonotype was obtained from a middle-aged woman with Graves' hyperthyroidism. The chain uses TRBV24-1 and TRBJ2-3, with TRBD2 perhaps the D gene, on 5 matching bases. The nucleotide sequence reads TGTGCCAGCAGCTTGGAACAACTAGTCCGCACAGATACGCAGTATTTT. It translates to CASSLEQLVRTDTQYF.